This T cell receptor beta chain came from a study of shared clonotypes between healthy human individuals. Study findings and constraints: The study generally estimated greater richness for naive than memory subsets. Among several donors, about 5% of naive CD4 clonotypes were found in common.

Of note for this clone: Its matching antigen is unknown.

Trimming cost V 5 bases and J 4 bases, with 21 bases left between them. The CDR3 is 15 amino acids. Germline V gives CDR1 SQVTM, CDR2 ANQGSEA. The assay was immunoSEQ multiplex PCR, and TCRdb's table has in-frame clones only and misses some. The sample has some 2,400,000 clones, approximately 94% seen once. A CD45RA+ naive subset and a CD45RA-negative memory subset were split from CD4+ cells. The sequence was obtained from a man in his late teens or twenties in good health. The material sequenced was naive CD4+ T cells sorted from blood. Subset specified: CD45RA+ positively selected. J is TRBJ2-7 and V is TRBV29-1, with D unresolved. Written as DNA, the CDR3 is TGCAGCGTTTTATTAGGTTCGGCTAGTTCTTACGAGCAGTACTTC. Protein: CSVLLGSASSYEQYF.